The clone carrying this TCR beta chain occurred a few times. What it binds is unknown. At one of its ends the junction is not consistent with the germline gene, which may arise from a read error. RNA transcripts gave rise to amplified TCR beta CDR3 regions. HTBI primers drove first-round RT-PCR of the TCR CDR3. TCRdb re-analysed the multiplex PCR reads in MiXCR, keeping a single row per CDR3 protein. Here the sample spans just under 750,000 distinct CDR3 sequences, 35% being singletons. Patients aged 18 to 65 had newly diagnosed hyperthyroidism lasting under 2 months. These data originate in a study of T cells in Graves' hyperthyroidism and ophthalmopathy. Study at large: Peripheral blood draws took place at initial diagnosis, ahead of any treatment. Findings of the study overall: A median about 6.5 months before onset, the model predicted ophthalmopathy.

CDR1 is SEHNR and CDR2 is FQNEAQ in the germline V gene (reference sequence). The CDR3 spans 11 residues. The chain joins TRBV7-9 to TRBJ2-6, with D possibly called TRBD1 or TRBD2 (8 bases each). The material sequenced was blood. This TCR was sampled from a woman aged 40 to 49 with Graves' hyperthyroidism. The CDR3 coding sequence is TGTGCCAGCAGCCGAGGACAGGGACTAGCTTTC. Protein product: CASSRGQGLAF.